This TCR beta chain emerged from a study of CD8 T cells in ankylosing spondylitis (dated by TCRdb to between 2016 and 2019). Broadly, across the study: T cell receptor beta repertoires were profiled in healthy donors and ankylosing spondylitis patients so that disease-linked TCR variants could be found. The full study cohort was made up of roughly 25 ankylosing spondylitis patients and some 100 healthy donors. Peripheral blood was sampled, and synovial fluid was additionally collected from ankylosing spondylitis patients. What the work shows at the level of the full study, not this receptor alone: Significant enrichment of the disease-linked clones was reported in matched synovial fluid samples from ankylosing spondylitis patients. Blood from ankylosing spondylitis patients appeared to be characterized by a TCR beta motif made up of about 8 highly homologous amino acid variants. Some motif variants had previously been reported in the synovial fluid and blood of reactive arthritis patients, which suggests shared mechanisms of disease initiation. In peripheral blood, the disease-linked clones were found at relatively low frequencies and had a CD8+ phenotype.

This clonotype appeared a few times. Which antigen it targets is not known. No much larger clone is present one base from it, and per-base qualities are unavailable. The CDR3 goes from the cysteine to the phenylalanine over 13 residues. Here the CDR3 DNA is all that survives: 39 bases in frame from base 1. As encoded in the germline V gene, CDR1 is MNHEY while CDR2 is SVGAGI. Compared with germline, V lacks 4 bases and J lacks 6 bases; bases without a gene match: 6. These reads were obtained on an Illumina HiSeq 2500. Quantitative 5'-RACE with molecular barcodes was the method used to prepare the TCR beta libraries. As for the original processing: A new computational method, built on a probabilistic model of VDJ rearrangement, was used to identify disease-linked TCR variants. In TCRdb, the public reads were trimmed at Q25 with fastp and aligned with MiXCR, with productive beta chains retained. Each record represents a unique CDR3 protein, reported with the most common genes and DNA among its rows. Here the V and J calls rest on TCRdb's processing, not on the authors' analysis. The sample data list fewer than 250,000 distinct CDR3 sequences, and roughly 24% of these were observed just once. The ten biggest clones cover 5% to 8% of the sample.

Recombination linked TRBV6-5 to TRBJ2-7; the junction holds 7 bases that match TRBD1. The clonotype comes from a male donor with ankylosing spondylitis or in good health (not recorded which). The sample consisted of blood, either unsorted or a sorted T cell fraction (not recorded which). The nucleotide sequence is TGTGCCAGCAGTTGGACAGGTTCCCCCGAGCAGTACTTC. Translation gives CASSWTGSPEQYF.